The 2 T cell receptor beta chains listed next were all sequenced from one sample in a study of blood T cell repertoires in COVID-19. Clones were sequenced by immunoSEQ multiplex PCR, and TCRdb holds only the in-frame ones, with some missing. Here the sample spans roughly 80,000 clones, approximately 84% being singletons. The sequenced sample was peripheral blood. Source of these receptors: a man aged 60 to 75 with active or convalescent COVID-19.

The chain is built from TRBV5-1 and TRBJ2-3; 8 bases match TRBD2. The CDR3 length is 16 residues. Germline V gene data show CDR1 as SGHRS and CDR2 as YFSETQ. The ends lost 5 bases at V and 4 bases at J; junction bases unmatched: 12. CDR3 nucleotides: TGCGCCAGCAGGTATGACCCGGGGGGGCCGGCAGATACGCAGTATTTT. Its translation is CASRYDPGGPADTQYF.

V usage is TRBV4-3 and J usage is TRBJ2-2; TRBD2 matches 9 bases. Germline CDR1 LGHNA, CDR2 YSLEER. The V gene end was trimmed by 0 bases and the J gene end by 5 bases; junction bases not matched to a gene: 1. The CDR3 loop spans 15 amino acids. This CDR3 reads CASSQDLAGTGELFF. The CDR3 DNA reads TGCGCCAGCAGCCAAGACCTAGCGGGGACCGGGGAGCTGTTTTTT.